This T cell receptor beta chain is from a study of OX40 agonist ivuxolimab in advanced cancers. Across the study: Every 2 weeks, ivuxolimab was infused into the patients intravenously at between 0.01 and 10 mg/kg. Partial responses occurred in Three dose-escalation patients, one with hepatocellular carcinoma and two with cutaneous melanoma. Findings and limits, study-wide: Among the lowest peripheral clonal expansion occurred in 0.1-3.0 mg/kg partial responders.

The ends lost 2 bases at V and 2 bases at J; junction bases unmatched: 14. The CDR3 totals 19 residues. CDR1 is SGHNT, CDR2 YENEEA, per germline. Clones were read by immunoSEQ multiplex PCR, and TCRdb kept only the in-frame ones, dropping some. This sample has around 76,000 clones; approximately 78% occur once, and the top ten carry around 5%. In regard to this clone: Its target is not known.

This TCR was recovered from an adult with an advanced solid tumor such as melanoma, head and neck, liver or kidney cancer. Sequenced here: CD4+ or CD8+ T cells sorted from blood, sampled in a trial of the OX40 agonist ivuxolimab. This sequence joins TRBV11-3 and TRBJ2-7, with 11 bases lining up with TRBD2. The CDR3 DNA is TGTGCCAGCAGCTTACGGTCGCCGCTAGCGGGGGGCCTAACCTACGAGCAGTACTTC. Translated, it gives CASSLRSPLAGGLTYEQYF.